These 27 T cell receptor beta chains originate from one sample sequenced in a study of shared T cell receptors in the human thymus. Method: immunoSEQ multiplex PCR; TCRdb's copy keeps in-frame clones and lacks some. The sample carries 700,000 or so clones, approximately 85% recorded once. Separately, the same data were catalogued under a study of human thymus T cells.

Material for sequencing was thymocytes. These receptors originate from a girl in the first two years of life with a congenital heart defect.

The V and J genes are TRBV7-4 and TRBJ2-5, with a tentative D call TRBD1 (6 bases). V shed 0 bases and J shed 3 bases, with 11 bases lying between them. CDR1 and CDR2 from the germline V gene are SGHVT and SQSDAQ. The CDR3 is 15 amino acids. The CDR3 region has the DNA TGTGCCAGCAGCTTAGCGTTAGCAGGGGAAGAGACCCAGTACTTC. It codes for CASSLALAGEETQYF.

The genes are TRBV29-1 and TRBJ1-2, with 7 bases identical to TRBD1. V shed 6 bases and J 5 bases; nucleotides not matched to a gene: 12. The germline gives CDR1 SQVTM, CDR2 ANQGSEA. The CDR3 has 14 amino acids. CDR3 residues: CSVVGKGQSYGYTF. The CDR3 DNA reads TGCAGCGTCGTGGGCAAGGGACAGTCGTATGGCTACACCTTC.

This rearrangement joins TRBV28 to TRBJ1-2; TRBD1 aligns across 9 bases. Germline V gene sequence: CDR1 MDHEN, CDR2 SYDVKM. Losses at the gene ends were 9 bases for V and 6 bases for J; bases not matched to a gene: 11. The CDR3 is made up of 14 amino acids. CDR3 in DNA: TGTGCCAGTAGGGACAGGGAAGTGTGGGATGGCTACACCTTC. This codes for CASRDREVWDGYTF.

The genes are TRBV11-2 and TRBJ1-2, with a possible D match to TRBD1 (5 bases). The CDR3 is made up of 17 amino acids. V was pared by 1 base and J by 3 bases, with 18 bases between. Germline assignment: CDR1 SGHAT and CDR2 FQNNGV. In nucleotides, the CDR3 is TGTGCCAGCAGCTTAGGAGGTGAGAAGGGGCGCGACTATGGCTACACCTTC. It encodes CASSLGGEKGRDYGYTF.

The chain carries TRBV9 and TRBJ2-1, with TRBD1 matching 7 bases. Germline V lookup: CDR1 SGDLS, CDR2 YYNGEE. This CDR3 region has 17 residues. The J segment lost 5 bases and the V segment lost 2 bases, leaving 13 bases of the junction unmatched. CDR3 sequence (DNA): TGTGCCAGCAGCGTCGATTCCCCAGGGGGAGATGACAATGAGCAGTTCTTC. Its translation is CASSVDSPGGDDNEQFF.

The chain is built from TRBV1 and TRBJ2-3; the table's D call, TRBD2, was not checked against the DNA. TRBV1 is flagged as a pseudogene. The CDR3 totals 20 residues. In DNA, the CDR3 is TGCACCAGCAGCCGGACCACCGGGACTAGCGGGGGGCCGAGCACAGATACGCAGTATTTT. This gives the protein CTSSRTTGTSGGPSTDTQYF.

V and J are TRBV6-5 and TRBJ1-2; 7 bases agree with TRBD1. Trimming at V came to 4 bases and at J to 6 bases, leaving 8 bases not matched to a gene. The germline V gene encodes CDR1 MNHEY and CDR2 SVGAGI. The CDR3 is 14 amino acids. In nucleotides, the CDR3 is TGTGCCAGCAGTTTGGACGCCAGGGGGGATGGCTACACCTTC. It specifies CASSLDARGDGYTF.

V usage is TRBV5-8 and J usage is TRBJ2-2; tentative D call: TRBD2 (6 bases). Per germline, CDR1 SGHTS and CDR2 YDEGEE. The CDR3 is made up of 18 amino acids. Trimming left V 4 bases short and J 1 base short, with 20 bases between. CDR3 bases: TGTGCCAGCAGCCTGGGGCGGGACTCCCGCTTGAACACCGGGGAGCTGTTTTTT. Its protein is CASSLGRDSRLNTGELFF.

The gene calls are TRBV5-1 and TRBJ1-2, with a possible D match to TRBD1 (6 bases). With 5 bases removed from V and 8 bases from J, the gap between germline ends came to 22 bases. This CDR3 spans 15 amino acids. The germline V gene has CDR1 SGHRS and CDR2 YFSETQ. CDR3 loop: CASSATHRVERGYTF. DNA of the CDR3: TGCGCCAGCAGTGCAACCCACAGGGTGGAGAGAGGCTACACCTTC. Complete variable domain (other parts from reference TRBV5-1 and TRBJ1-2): KAGVTQTPRYLIKTRGQQVTLSCSPISGHRSVSWYQQTPGQGLQFLFEYFSETQRNKGNFPGRFSGRQFSNSRSEMNVSTLELGDSALYLCASSATHRVERGYTFGSGTRLTVV.

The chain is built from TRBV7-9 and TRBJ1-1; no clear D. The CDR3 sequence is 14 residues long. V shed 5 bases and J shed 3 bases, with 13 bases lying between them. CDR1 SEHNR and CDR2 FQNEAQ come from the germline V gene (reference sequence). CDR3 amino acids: CASSASPGYTEAFF. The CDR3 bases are TGTGCCAGCAGCGCCAGCCCGGGGTACACTGAAGCTTTCTTT.

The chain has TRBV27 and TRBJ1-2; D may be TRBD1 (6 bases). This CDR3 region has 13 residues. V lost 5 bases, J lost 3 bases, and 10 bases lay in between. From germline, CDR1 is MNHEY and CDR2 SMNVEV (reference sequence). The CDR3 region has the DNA TGTGCCAGCAGTCAACAGGGCTACTATGGCTACACCTTC. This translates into CASSQQGYYGYTF.

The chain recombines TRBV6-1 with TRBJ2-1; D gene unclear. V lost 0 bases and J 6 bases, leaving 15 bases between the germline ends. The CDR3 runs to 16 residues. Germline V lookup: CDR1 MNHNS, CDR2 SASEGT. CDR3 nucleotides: TGTGCCAGCAGTGAAGCGCAGATTCCCGACTTCAATGAGCAGTTCTTC. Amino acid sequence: CASSEAQIPDFNEQFF.

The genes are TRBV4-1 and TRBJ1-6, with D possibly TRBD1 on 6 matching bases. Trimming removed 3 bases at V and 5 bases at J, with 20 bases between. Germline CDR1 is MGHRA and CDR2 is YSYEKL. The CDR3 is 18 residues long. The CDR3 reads CASSHRTYGGRDNSPLHF. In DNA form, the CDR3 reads TGCGCCAGCAGCCACCGAACGTACGGGGGGCGGGATAATTCACCCCTCCACTTT.

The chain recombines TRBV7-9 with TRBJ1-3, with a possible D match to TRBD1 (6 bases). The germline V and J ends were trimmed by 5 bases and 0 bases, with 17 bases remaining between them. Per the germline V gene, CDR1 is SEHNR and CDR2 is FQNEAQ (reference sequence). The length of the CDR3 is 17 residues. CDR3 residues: CASSGDRRGLSGNTIYF. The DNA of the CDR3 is TGTGCCAGCAGCGGAGACAGGCGAGGGCTCTCTGGAAACACCATATATTTT.

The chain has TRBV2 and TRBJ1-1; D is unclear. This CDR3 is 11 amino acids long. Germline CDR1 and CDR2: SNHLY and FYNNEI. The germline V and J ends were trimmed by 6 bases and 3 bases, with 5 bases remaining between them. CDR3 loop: CASRADTEAFF. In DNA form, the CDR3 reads TGTGCCAGCAGGGCCGACACTGAAGCTTTCTTT.

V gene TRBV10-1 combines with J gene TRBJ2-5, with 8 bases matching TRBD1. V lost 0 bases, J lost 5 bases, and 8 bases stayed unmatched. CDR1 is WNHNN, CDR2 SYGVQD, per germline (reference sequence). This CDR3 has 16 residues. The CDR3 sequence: CASSESGQGARETQYF. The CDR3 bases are TGCGCCAGCAGTGAGTCGGGGCAGGGGGCTAGGGAGACCCAGTACTTC.

The CDR3 region is CASSQGRGARYSPLHF. The DNA of the CDR3 is TGCGCCAGCAGCCAAGGGCGGGGGGCAAGGTATTCACCCCTCCACTTT. The chain links TRBV4-1 to TRBJ1-6; the D gene is possibly TRBD1 (6 bases). V lost 1 base, J lost 8 bases, and 15 bases lay in between. Germline V lookup: CDR1 MGHRA, CDR2 YSYEKL. The CDR3 has 16 amino acids.

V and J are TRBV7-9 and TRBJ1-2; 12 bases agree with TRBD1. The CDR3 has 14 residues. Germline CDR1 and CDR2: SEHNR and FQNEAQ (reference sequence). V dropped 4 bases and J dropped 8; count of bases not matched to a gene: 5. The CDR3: CASSSEGQGAGYTF. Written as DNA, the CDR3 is TGTGCCAGCAGCTCCGAGGGACAGGGGGCGGGCTACACCTTC.

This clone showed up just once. As DNA, the CDR3 is TGCGCCAGCAGCCAAGATAACAGGGGCTACGAGCAGTACTTC. This sequence encodes CASSQDNRGYEQYF. The rearrangement joins TRBV4-3 to TRBJ2-7, with 7 bases matching TRBD1. The CDR3 has 14 amino acids. CDR1 is LGHNA and CDR2 is YSLEER in the germline V gene. V dropped 0 bases and J dropped 3; count of bases not matched to a gene: 2.

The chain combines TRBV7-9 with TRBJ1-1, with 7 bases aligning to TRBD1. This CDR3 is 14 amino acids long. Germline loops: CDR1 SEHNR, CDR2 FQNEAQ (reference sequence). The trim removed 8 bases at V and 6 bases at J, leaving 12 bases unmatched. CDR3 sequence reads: CASHLYRGGAEAFF. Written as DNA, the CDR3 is TGTGCCAGCCACCTCTACAGGGGTGGGGCTGAAGCTTTCTTT.

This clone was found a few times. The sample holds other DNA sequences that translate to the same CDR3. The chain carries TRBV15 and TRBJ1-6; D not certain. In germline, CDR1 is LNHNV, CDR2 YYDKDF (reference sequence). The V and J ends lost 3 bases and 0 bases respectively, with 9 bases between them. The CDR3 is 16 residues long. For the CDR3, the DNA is TGTGCCACCAGCAGTCGAGCGAGCTCCTATAATTCACCCCTCCACTTT. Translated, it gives CATSSRASSYNSPLHF.

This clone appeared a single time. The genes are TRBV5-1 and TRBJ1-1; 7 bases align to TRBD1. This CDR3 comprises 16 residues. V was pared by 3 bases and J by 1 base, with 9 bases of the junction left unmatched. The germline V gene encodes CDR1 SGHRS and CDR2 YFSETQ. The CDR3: CASSWRDSRKNTEAFF. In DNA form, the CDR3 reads TGCGCCAGCAGCTGGAGGGACAGTCGGAAGAACACTGAAGCTTTCTTT.

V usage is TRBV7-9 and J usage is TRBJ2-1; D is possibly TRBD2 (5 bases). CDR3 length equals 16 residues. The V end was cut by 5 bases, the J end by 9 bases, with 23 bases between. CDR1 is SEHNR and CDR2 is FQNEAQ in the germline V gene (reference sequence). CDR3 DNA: TGTGCCAGCAGCCCCCCAAGTGGGGTCCGGGGAGCTGAGCAGTTCTTC. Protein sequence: CASSPPSGVRGAEQFF.

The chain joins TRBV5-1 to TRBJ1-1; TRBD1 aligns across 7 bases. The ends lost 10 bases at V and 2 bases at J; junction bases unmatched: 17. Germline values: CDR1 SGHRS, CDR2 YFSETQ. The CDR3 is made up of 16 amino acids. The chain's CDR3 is CASSTGQLNLNTEAFF. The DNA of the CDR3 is TGCGCCTCCTCGACGGGACAGCTTAACCTAAACACTGAAGCTTTCTTT.

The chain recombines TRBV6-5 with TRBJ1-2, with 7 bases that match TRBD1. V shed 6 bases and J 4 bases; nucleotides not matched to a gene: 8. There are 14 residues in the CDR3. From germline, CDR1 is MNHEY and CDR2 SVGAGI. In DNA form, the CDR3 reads TGTGCCAGCAGCAACACAGGGGACCCCTATGGCTACACCTTC. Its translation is CASSNTGDPYGYTF.

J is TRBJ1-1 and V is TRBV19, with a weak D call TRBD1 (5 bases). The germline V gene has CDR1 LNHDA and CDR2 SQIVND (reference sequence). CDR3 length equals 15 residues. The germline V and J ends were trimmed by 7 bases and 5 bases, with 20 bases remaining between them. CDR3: CASMMIRDPRTEAFF. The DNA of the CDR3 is TGTGCCAGTATGATGATCAGGGATCCAAGAACTGAAGCTTTCTTT.

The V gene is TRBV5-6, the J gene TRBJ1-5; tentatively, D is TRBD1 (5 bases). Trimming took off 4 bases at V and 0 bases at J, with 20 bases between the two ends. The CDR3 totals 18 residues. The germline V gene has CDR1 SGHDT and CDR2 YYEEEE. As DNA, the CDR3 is TGTGCCAGCAGCGCCAGGGATCCGATCTCCTATAGCAATCAGCCCCAGCATTTT. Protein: CASSARDPISYSNQPQHF. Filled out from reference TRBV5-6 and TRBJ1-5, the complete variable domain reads DAGVTQSPTHLIKTRGQQVTLRCSPKSGHDTVSWYQQALGQGPQFIFQYYEEEERQRGNFPDRFSGHQFPNYSSELNVNALLLGDSALYLCASSARDPISYSNQPQHFGDGTRLSIL.